This T cell receptor (beta chain) was recorded in a study of CD8 T cells in Susac syndrome. General study results and limits: The study recognized that the number of individuals in its TCR sequencing and HLA analysis was relatively small.

Comments on this clonotype: No antigen is known for it.

Healthy donors matched for age and sex were used as controls. Reverse transcription of about 0.5 to 1 ug RNA was carried out with random hexamers. The amplification used immunoSEQ multiplex PCR on TCR beta CDR3; it spanned 54 Vbeta and 13 Jbeta. TCRdb fed the immunoSEQ multiplex PCR reads into MiXCR, producing one record per CDR3 protein. Of about 130,000 distinct CDR3 sequences in the sample, 90% to 95% are singletons; the top ten hold roughly 0.11%. This CDR3 has 14 residues. Germline CDR1 is MNHEY and CDR2 is SVGAGI. With V trimmed by 5 bases and J by 8 bases, 9 bases remained unmatched. The chain joins TRBV6-5 to TRBJ2-4, with 7 bases aligning to TRBD2. The TCR originated in a human donor in good health. The sample consisted of CD4+ T cells from PBMCs. Here the CDR3 DNA reads TGTGCCAGCAGTCTAGCGGTTAGGGATGACATTCAGTACTTC. It encodes CASSLAVRDDIQYF.